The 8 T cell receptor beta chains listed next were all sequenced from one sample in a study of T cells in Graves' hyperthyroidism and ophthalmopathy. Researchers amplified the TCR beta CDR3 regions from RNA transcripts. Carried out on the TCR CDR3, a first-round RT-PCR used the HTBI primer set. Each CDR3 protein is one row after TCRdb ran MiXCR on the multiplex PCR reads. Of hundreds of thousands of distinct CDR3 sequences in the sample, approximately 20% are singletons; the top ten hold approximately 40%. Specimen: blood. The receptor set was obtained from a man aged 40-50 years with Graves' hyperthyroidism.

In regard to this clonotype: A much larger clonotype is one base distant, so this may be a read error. This CDR3 is CASSLATSGTYDEQFF. As DNA, the CDR3 is TGTGCCAGCAGCTTAGCGACTAGCGGAACTTACGATGAGCAGTTCTTC. The chain joins TRBV13 to TRBJ2-1; 9 bases fit TRBD2. Germline values: CDR1 PRHDT, CDR2 FYEKMQ (reference sequence). The length of the CDR3 is 16 residues. J gave up 8 bases and V 1 base, and 9 bases lay outside the gene matches.

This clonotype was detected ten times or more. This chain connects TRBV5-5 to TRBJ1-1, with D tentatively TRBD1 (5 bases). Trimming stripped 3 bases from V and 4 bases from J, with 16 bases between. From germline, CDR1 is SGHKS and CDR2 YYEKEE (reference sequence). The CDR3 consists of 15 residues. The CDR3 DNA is TGTGCCAGCAGCTCAAGACAGTTCCGAGGCACTGAAGCTTTCTTT. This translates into CASSSRQFRGTEAFF.

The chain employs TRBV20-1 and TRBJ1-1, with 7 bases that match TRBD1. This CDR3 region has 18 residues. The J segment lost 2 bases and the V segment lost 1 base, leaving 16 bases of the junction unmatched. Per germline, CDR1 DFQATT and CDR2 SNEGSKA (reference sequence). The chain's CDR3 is CSARGGPREGADNTEAFF. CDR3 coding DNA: TGCAGTGCTAGAGGGGGGCCCCGGGAGGGGGCGGATAACACTGAAGCTTTCTTT.

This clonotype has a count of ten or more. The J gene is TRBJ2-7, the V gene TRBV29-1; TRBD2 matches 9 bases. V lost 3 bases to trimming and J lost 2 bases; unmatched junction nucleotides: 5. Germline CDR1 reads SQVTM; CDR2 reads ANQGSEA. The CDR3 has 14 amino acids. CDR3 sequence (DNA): TGCAGCGTTGAGTCCGGCGGGGGGGCCTACGAGCAGTACTTC. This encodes CSVESGGGAYEQYF.

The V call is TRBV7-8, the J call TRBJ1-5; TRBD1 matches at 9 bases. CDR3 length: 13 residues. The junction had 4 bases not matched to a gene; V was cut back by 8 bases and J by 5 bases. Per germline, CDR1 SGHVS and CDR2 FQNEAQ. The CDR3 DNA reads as TGTGCCAGCGGGACAGGGAGGCATCAGCCCCAGCATTTT. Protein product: CASGTGRHQPQHF.

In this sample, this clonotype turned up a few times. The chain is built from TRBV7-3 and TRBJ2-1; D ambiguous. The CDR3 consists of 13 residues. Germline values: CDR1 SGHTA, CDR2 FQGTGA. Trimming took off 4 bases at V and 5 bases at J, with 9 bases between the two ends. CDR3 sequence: CASSSVGDNEQFF. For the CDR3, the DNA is TGTGCCAGCAGCTCGGTTGGAGACAATGAGCAGTTCTTC. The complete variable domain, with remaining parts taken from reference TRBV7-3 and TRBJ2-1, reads GAGVSQTPSNKVTEKGKYVELRCDPISGHTALYWYRQSLGQGPEFLIYFQGTGAADDSGLPNDRFFAVRPEGSVSTLKIQRTERGDSAVYLCASSSVGDNEQFFGPGTRLTVL.

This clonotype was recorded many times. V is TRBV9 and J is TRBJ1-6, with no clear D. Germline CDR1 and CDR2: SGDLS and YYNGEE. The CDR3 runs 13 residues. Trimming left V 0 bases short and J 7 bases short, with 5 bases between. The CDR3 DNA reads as TGTGCCAGCAGCGTAGATCTGAATTCACCCCTCCACTTT. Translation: CASSVDLNSPLHF. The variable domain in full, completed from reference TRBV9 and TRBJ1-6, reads DSGVTQTPKHLITATGQRVTLRCSPRSGDLSVYWYQQSLDQGLQFLIQYYNGEERAKGNILERFSAQQFPDLHSELNLSSLELGDSALYFCASSVDLNSPLHFGNGTRLTVT.

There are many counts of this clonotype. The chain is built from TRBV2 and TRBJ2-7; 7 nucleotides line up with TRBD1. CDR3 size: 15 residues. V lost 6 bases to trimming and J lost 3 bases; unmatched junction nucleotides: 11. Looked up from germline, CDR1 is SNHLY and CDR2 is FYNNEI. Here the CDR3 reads CASSDSRDRDYEQYF. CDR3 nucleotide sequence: TGTGCCAGCAGCGATTCCCGAGACAGGGACTACGAGCAGTACTTC.